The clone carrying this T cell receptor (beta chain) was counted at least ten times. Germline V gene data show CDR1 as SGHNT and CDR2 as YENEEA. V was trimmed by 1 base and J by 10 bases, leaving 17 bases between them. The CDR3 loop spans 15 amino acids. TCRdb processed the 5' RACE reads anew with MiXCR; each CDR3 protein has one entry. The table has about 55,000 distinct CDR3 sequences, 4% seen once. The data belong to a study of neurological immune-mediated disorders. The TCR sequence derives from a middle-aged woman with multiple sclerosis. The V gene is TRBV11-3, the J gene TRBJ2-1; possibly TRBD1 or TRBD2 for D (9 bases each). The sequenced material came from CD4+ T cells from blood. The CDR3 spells CASSLVLAGTGEQFF. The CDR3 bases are TGTGCCAGCAGCTTAGTCCTAGCGGGGACAGGGGAGCAGTTCTTC.